The 9 T cell receptor beta chains given below trace back to one sample, sequenced in a study of blood T cell repertoires in COVID-19. Generated by immunoSEQ multiplex PCR, the TCRdb table keeps only in-frame clones and is missing some. The profile shows 300,000 to 400,000 clones, around nine tenths of them singletons. Sequenced sample: peripheral blood. The source is a human donor in a cohort sampled during active COVID-19.

The CDR3 DNA reads as TGTGCCAGCAGCCCTTCTAGCGGGAGGGCCTGGAGGGAGACCCAGTACTTC. Its translation: CASSPSSGRAWRETQYF. The rearrangement uses TRBV13 and TRBJ2-5; 12 positions match TRBD2. The CDR3 is 17 residues long. Germline V lookup: CDR1 PRHDT, CDR2 FYEKMQ (reference sequence). Germline trimming cut 5 bases from V and 5 bases from J; bases unmatched to any gene: 12.

The chain employs TRBV28 and TRBJ1-5; D is ambiguous. Trimming took off 5 bases at V and 6 bases at J, with 20 bases between the two ends. The CDR3 length is 16 residues. Per the germline V gene, CDR1 is MDHEN and CDR2 is SYDVKM. CDR3 sequence reads: CASSQERVGGIQPQHF. CDR3 nucleotide sequence: TGTGCCAGCAGTCAGGAGAGGGTCGGCGGGATTCAGCCCCAGCATTTT.

This clone was seen more than once but under ten times. The V call is TRBV6-5, the J call TRBJ2-3; maybe TRBD2 (5 bases). The CDR3 is made up of 14 amino acids. CDR1 and CDR2 (germline): MNHEY, SVGAGI. V gave up 11 bases and J gave up 0 bases, with 15 bases separating them. The CDR3 protein is CAAGVGGSTDTQYF. The CDR3 DNA sequence: TGTGCCGCCGGGGTAGGCGGGAGCACAGATACGCAGTATTTT.

The chain couples TRBV2 to TRBJ2-1, with 12 positions matching TRBD2. V lost 8 bases to trimming and J lost 4 bases; unmatched junction nucleotides: 9. The CDR3 sequence is 16 residues long. Germline V gene sequence: CDR1 SNHLY, CDR2 FYNNEI. The CDR3 loop reads CASETSGGSLYNEQFF. The CDR3 DNA follows: TGTGCCAGCGAGACTAGCGGGGGCTCATTATACAATGAGCAGTTCTTC.

The rearrangement joins TRBV30 to TRBJ1-2, with TRBD1 identical over 8 bases. In germline, CDR1 is GTSNPN, CDR2 SVGIG (reference sequence). The CDR3 is 14 residues long. V shed 4 bases, J shed 4 bases, and the junction held 8 bases outside the gene matches. The CDR3 sequence: CAWNKDRAVYGYTF. The CDR3 bases are TGTGCCTGGAACAAGGACAGGGCTGTCTATGGCTACACCTTC.

The gene calls are TRBV18 and TRBJ2-6; 8 nucleotides align to TRBD1. CDR3 length: 19 residues. Germline V gene sequence: CDR1 KGHSH, CDR2 LQKENI. The junction had 9 bases not matched to a gene; V was cut back by 2 bases and J by 0 bases. The CDR3 protein is CASSPLGGQASSGANVLTF. The CDR3 coding sequence is TGTGCCAGCTCACCATTGGGGGGACAGGCAAGCTCTGGGGCCAACGTCCTGACTTTC.

This clone was observed once. The chain couples TRBV29-1 to TRBJ1-2, with a weak D call TRBD1 (6 bases). The CDR3 is made up of 12 amino acids. With 7 bases removed from V and 7 bases from J, the gap between germline ends came to 16 bases. Germline V CDR1 and CDR2: SQVTM, ANQGSEA. The DNA for the CDR3 is TGCAGCGACCGTAACAGGGTACCTGGCTACACCTTC. It specifies CSDRNRVPGYTF.

V is TRBV27 and J is TRBJ1-5, with a weak D call TRBD1 (6 bases). The CDR3 runs 17 residues. Germline CDR1 reads MNHEY; CDR2 reads SMNVEV (reference sequence). V lost 5 bases, J lost 4 bases, and 21 bases lay in between. CDR3 region: CASSVTGSGWGNQPQHF. In DNA, the CDR3 is TGTGCCAGCAGTGTAACAGGGTCCGGGTGGGGTAATCAGCCCCAGCATTTT.

A single count supports this clone. The chain joins TRBV5-1 to TRBJ1-4, with 8 positions matching TRBD1. The CDR3 is 16 residues long. Germline V gene sequence: CDR1 SGHRS, CDR2 YFSETQ. V lost 0 bases and J lost 6; bases outside the gene matches: 7. This CDR3 reads CASSLDRVTGDEKLFF. Here the CDR3 DNA reads TGCGCCAGCAGCTTGGATCGAGTGACAGGGGATGAAAAACTGTTTTTT.